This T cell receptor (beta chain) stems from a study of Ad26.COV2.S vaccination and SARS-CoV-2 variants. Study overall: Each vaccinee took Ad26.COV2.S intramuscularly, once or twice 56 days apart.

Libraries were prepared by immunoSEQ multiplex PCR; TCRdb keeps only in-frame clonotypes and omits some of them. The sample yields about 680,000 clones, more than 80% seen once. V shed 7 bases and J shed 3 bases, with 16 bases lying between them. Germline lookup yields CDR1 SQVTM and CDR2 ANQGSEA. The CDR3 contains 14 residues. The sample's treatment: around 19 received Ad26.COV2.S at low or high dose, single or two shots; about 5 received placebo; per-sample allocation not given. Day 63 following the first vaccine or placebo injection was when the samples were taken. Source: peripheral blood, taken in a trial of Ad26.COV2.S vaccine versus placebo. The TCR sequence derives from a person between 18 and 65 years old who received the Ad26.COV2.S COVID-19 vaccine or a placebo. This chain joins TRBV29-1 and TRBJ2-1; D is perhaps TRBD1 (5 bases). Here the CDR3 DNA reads TGCAGCGCCGGAGCAGGGTTGGGCTACAATGAGCAGTTCTTC. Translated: CSAGAGLGYNEQFF.